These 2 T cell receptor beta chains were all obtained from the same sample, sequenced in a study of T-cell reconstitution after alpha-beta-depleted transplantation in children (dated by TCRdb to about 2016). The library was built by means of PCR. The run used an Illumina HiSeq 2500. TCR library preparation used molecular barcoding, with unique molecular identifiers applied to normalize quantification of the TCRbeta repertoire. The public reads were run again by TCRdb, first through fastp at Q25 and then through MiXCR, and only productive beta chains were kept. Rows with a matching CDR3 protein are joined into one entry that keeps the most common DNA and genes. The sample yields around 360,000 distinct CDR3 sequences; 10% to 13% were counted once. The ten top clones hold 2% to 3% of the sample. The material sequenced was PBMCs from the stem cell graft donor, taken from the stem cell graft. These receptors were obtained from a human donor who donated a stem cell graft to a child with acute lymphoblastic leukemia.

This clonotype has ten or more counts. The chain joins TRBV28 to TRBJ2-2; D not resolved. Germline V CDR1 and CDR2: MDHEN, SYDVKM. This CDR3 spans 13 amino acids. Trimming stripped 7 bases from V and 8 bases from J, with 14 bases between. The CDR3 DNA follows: TGTGCCAGCAACCCGACTCGGATGGGGGAGCTGTTTTTT. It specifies CASNPTRMGELFF. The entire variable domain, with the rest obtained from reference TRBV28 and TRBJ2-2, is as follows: DVKVTQSSRYLVKRTGEKVFLECVQDMDHENMFWYRQDPGLGLRLIYFSYDVKMKEKGDIPEGYSVSREKKERFSLILESASTNQTSMYLCASNPTRMGELFFGEGSRLTVL.

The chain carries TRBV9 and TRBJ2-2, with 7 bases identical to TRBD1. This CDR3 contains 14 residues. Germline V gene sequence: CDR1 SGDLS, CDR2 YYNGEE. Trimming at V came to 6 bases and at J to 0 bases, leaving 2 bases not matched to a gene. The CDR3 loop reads CASTGQSNTGELFF. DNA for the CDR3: TGTGCCAGCACGGGACAGTCGAACACCGGGGAGCTGTTTTTT.